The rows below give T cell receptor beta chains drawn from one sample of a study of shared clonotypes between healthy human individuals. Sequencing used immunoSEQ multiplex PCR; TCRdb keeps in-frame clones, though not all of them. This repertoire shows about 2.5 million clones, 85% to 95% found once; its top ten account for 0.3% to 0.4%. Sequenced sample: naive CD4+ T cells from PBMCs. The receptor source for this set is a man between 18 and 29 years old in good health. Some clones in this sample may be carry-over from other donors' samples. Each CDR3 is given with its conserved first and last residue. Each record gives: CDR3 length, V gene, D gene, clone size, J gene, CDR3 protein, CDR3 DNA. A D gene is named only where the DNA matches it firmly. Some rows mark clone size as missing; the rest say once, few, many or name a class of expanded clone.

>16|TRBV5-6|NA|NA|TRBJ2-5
CASSLEVAGAGETQYF
TGTGCCAGCAGCTTGGAGGTCGCGGGGGCCGGGGAGACCCAGTACTTC
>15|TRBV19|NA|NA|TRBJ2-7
CASSMLGTYSGEQYF
TGTGCCAGTAGTATGCTGGGGACCTACTCGGGCGAGCAGTACTTC
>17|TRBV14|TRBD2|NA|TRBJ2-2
CASSPSSSGRDTGELFF
TGTGCCAGCAGCCCGAGTTCCAGCGGGAGAGACACCGGGGAGCTGTTTTTT
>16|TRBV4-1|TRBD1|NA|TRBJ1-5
CASSQDGTVGNQPQHF
TGCGCCAGCAGCCAAGACGGGACAGTCGGCAATCAGCCCCAGCATTTT
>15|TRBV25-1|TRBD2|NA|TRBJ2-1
CASSEPGLAGNEQFF
TGTGCCAGCAGTGAGCCGGGACTAGCGGGGAATGAGCAGTTCTTC
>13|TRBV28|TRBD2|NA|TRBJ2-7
CASSLTSGKGQYF
TGTGCCAGCAGTTTAACTAGCGGGAAGGGGCAGTACTTC
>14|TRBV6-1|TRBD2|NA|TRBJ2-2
CATLAGVSTGELFF
TGTGCCACGCTAGCGGGAGTTTCTACCGGGGAGCTGTTTTTT
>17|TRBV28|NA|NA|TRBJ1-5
CASSLWRGGGSNQPQHF
TGTGCCAGCAGTTTATGGAGGGGCGGGGGGAGCAATCAGCCCCAGCATTTT
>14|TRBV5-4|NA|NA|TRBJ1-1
CASSPRAGNTEAFF
TGTGCCAGCAGCCCGAGGGCAGGGAACACTGAAGCTTTCTTT
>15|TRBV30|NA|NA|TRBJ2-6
CAWSVTLSGANVLTF
TGTGCCTGGAGTGTGACGCTGTCTGGGGCCAACGTCCTGACTTTC
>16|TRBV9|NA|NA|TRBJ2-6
CASSVAGSSGANVLTF
TGTGCCAGCAGCGTAGCCGGAAGCTCTGGGGCCAACGTCCTGACTTTC
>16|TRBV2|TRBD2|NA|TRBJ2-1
CASSQSPSGTNNEQFF
TGTGCCAGCAGCCAAAGCCCTAGCGGGACCAACAATGAGCAGTTCTTC
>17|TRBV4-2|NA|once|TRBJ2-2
CASSPPSREENTGELFF
TGTGCCAGCAGCCCCCCCTCGAGGGAGGAAAACACCGGGGAGCTGTTTTTT
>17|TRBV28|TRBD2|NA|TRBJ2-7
CASSSHVPGFGTTYQNF
TGTGCCAGCAGTTCCCACGTACCTGGATTTGGGACTACCTACCAAAACTTC
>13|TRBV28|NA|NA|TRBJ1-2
CASSLVGLMGYTF
TGTGCCAGCAGTTTAGTAGGACTAATGGGCTACACCTTC
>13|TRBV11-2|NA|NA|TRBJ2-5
CASSSLPRETQYF
TGTGCCAGCAGCTCCCTCCCCAGGGAGACCCAGTACTTC
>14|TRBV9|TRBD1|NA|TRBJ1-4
CASSPFSTGEKLFF
TGTGCCAGCAGCCCCTTTTCGACAGGGGAAAAACTGTTTTTT
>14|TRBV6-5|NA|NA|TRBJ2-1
CASNRDASFGEQFF
TGTGCCAGCAATCGGGATGCCTCGTTCGGTGAGCAGTTCTTC
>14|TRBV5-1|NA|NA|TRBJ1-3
CASSYSGSGNTIYF
TGCGCCAGCAGTTACAGTGGTTCTGGAAACACCATATATTTT
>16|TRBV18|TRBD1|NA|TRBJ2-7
CASSPQGTGAIYEQYF
TGTGCCAGCTCACCACAAGGGACAGGGGCGATCTACGAGCAGTACTTC
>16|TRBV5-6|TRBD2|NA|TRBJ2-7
CASSLQYSGIFYEQYF
TGTGCCAGCAGCTTACAATATAGCGGGATTTTCTACGAGCAGTACTTC
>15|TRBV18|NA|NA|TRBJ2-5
CASSPLLARAETQYF
TGTGCCAGCTCACCACTATTAGCGAGGGCGGAGACCCAGTACTTC
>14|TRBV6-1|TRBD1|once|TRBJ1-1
CASRLIDRDTEAFF
TGTGCCAGCAGGCTGATCGACAGGGACACTGAAGCTTTCTTT
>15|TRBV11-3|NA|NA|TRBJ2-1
CASSLEGQLNNEQFF
TGTGCCAGCAGCTTAGAAGGACAGCTCAACAATGAGCAGTTCTTC
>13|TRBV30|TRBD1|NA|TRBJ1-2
CAWSRDRNYGYTF
TGTGCCTGGTCCCGGGACAGAAACTATGGCTACACCTTC
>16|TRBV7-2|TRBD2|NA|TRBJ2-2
CASSLRGLVGTGELFF
TGTGCCAGCAGCTTACGGGGACTAGTGGGCACCGGGGAGCTGTTTTTT
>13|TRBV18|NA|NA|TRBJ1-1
CASSPTVDTEAFF
TGTGCCAGCTCCCCGACAGTGGACACTGAAGCTTTCTTT
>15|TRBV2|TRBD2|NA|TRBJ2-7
CASTLGLAGGLEQYF
TGTGCCAGCACCCTGGGACTAGCGGGAGGGCTCGAGCAGTACTTC
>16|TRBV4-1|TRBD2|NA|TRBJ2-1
CASSNGLASPYNEQFF
TGCGCCAGCAGCAATGGACTAGCAAGCCCCTACAATGAGCAGTTCTTC
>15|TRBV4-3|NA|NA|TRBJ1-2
CASSQEIGGARGYTF
TGCGCCAGCAGCCAAGAAATTGGAGGGGCGCGTGGCTACACCTTC
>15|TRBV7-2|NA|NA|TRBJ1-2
CASSSAPTEFYGYTF
TGTGCCAGCAGCTCCGCCCCGACAGAGTTCTATGGCTACACCTTC
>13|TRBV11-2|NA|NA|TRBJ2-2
CASSGGWTGELFF
TGTGCCAGCAGCGGGGGATGGACCGGGGAGCTGTTTTTT
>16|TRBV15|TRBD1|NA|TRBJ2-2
CATSRVRTGNTGELFF
TGTGCCACCAGCAGAGTAAGGACAGGGAACACCGGGGAGCTGTTTTTT
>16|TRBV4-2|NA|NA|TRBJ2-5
CASSRRLGGSQETQYF
TGTGCCAGCAGCCGACGACTAGGGGGCTCACAAGAGACCCAGTACTTC
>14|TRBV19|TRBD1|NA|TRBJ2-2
CASSGQVNTGELFF
TGTGCCAGTTCCGGACAGGTTAACACCGGGGAGCTGTTTTTT
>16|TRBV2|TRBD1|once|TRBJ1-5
CASSEAPGQGSQPQHF
TGTGCCAGCAGTGAAGCCCCAGGACAGGGAAGTCAGCCCCAGCATTTT
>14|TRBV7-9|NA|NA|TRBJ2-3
CASSLGGDTDTQYF
TGTGCCAGCAGCCTTGGAGGAGACACAGATACGCAGTATTTT
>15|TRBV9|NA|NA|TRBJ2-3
CASSLRGRGTDTQYF
TGTGCCAGCAGCCTCCGAGGAAGGGGCACAGATACGCAGTATTTT